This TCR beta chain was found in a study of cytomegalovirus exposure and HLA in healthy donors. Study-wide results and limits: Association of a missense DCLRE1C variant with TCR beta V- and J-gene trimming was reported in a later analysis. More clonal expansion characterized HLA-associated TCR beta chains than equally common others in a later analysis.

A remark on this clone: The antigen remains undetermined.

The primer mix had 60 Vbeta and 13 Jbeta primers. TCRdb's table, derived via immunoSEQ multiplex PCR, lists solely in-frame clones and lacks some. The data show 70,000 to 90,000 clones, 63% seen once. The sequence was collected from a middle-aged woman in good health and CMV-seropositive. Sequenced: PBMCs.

The CDR3 sequence is CASSPNRDSTYEQYF. The CDR3 coding sequence is TGTGCCAGCAGTCCAAACCGGGACTCCACCTACGAGCAGTACTTC. The genes are TRBV27 and TRBJ2-5, with D tentatively TRBD2 (6 bases). The J call may be incorrect, as the DNA end agrees better with TRBJ2-7. The CDR3 sequence is 15 residues long. CDR1 MNHEY and CDR2 SMNVEV come from the germline V gene (reference sequence).